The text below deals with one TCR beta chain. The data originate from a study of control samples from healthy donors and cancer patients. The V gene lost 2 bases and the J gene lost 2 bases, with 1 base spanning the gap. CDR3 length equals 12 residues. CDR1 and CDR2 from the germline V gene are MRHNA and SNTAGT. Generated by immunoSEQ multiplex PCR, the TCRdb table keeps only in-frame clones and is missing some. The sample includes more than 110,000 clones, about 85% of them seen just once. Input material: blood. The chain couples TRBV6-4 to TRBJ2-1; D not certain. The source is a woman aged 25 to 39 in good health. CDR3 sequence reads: CASSDAYNEQFF. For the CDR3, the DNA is TGTGCCAGCAGTGACGCCTACAATGAGCAGTTCTTC.